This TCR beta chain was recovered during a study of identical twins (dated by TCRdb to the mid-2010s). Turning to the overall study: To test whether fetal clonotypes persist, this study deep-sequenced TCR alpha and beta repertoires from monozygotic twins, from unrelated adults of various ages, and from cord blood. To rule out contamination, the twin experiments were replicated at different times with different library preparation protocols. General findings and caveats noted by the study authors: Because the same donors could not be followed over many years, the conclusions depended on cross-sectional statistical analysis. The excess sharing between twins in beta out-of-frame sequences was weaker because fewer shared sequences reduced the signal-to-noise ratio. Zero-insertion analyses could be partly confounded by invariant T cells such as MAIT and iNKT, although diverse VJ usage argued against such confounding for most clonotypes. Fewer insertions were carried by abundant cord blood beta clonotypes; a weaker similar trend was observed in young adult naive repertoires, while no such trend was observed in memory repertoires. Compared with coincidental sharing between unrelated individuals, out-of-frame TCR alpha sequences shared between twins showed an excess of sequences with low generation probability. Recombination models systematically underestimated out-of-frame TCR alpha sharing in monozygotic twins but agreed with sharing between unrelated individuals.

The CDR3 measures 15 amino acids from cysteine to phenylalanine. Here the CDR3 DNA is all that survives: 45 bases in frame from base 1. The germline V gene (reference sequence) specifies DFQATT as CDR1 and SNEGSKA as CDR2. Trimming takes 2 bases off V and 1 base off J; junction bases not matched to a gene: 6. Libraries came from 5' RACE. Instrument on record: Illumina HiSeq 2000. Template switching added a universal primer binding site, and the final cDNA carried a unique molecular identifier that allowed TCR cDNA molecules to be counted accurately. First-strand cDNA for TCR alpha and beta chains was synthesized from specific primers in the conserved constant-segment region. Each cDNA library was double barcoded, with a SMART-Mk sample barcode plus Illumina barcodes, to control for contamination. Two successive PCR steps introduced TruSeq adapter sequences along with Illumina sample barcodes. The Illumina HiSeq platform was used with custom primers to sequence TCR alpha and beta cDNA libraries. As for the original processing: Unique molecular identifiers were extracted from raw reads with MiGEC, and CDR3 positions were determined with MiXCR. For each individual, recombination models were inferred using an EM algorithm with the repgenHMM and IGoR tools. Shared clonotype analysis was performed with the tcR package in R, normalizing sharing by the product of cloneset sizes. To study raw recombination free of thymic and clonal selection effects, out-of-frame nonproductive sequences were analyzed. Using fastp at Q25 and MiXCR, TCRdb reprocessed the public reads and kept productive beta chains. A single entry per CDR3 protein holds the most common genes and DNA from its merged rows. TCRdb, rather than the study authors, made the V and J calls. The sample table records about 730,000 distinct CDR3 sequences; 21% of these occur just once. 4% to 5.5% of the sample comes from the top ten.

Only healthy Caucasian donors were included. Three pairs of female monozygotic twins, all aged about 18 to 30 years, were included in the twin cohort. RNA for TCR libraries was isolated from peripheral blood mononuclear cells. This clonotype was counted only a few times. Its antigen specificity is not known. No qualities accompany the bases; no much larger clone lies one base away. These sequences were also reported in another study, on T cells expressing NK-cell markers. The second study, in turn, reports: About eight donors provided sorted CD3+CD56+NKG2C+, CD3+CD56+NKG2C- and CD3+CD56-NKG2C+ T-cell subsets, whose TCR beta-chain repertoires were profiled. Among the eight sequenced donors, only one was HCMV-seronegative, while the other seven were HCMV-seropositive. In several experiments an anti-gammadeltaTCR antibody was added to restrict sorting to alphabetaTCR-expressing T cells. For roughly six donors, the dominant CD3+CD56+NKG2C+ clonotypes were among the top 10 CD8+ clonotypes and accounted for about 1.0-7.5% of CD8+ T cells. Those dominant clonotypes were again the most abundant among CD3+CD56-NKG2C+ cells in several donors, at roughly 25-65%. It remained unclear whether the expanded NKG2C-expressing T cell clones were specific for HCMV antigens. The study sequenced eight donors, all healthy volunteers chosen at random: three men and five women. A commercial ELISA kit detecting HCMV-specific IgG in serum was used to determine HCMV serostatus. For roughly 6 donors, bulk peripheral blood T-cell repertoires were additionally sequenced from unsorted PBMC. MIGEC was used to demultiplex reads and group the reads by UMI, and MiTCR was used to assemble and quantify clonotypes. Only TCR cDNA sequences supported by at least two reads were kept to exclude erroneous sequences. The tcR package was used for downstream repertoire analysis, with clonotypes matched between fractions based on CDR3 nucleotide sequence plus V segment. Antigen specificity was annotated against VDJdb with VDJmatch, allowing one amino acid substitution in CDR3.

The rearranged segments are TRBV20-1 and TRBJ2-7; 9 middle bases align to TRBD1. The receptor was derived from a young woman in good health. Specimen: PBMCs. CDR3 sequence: CSARLPGQGSYEQYF. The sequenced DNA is TGCAGTGCTAGACTGCCGGGACAGGGATCCTACGAGCAGTACTTC.